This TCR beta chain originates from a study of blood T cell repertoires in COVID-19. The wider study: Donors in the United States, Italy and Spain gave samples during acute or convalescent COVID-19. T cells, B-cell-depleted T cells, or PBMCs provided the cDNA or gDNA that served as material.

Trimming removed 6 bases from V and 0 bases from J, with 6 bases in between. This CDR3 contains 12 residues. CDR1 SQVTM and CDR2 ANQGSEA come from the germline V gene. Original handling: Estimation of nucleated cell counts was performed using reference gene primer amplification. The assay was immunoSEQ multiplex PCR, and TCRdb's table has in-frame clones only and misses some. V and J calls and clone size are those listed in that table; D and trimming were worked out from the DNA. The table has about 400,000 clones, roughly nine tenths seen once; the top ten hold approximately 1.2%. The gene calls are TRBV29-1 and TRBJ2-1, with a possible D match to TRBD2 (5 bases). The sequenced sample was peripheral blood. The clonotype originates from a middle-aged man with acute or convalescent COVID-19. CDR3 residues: CSVEGSYNEQFF. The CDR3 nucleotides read TGCAGCGTAGAGGGCTCCTACAATGAGCAGTTCTTC.